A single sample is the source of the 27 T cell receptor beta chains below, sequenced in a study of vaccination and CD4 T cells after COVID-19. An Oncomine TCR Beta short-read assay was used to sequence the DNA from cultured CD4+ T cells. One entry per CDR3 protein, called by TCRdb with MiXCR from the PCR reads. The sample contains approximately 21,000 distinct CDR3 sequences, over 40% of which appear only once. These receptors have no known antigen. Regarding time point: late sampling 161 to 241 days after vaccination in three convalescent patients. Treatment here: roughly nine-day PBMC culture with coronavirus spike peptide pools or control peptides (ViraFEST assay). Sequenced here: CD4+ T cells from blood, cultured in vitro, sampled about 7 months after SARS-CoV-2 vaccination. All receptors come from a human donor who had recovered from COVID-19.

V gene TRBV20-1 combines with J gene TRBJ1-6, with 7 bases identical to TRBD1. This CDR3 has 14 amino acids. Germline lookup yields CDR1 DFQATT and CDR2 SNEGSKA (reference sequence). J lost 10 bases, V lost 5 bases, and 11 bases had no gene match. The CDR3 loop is CSAPRQGFESPLHF. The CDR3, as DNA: TGCAGTGCTCCTAGACAGGGATTCGAATCACCCCTCCACTTT.

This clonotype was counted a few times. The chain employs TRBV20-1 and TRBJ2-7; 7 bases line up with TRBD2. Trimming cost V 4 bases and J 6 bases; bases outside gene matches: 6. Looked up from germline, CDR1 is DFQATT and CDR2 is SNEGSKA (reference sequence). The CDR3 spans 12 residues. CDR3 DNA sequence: TGCAGTGCTAAACGCGGGACTACCGAGCAGTACTTC. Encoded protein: CSAKRGTTEQYF.

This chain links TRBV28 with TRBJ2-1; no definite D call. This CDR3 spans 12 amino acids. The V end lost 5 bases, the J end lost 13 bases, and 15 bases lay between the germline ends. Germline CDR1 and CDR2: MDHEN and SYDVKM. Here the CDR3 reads CASSTPSDRQFF. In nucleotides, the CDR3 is TGTGCCAGCAGTACACCAAGCGACCGCCAGTTCTTC.

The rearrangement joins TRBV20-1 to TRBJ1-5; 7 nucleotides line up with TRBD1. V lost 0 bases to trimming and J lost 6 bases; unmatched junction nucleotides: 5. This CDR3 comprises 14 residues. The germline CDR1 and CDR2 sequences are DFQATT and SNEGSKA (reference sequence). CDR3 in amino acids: CSARDPRQGQPQHF. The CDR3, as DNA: TGCAGTGCTAGAGATCCGAGACAGGGTCAGCCCCAGCATTTT.

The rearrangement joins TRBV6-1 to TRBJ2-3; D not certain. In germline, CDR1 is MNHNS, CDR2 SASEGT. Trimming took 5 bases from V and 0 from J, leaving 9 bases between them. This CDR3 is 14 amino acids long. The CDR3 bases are TGTGCCAGCAGTATGCAACGTAGCACAGATACGCAGTATTTT. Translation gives CASSMQRSTDTQYF.

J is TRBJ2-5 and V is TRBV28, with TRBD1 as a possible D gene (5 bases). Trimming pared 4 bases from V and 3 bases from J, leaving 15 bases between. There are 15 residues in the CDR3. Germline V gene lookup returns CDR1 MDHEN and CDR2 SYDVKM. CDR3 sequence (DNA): TGTGCCAGCAGTTCTTCTGGGGCTACCAAAGAGACCCAGTACTTC. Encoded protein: CASSSSGATKETQYF. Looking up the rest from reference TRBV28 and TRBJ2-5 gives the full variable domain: DVKVTQSSRYLVKRTGEKVFLECVQDMDHENMFWYRQDPGLGLRLIYFSYDVKMKEKGDIPEGYSVSREKKERFSLILESASTNQTSMYLCASSSSGATKETQYFGPGTRLLVL.

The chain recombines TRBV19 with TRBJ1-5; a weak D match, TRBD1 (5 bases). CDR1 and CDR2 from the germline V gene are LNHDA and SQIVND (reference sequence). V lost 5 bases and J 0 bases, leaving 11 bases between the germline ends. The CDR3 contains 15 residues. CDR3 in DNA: TGTGCCAGTAGTCCGGGACCCTATAGCAATCAGCCCCAGCATTTT. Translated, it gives CASSPGPYSNQPQHF.

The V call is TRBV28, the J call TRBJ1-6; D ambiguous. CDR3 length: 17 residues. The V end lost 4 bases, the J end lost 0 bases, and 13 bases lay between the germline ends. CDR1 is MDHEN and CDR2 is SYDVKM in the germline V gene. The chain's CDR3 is CASSSSLVSSYNSPLHF. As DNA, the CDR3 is TGTGCCAGCAGTTCCTCTTTGGTCAGCTCCTATAATTCACCCCTCCACTTT.

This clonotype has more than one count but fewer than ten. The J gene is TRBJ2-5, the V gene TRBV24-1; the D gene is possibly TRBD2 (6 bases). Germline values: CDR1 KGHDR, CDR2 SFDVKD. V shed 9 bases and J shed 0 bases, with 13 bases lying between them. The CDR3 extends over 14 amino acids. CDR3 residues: CATAAGGNQETQYF. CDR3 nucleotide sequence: TGTGCCACCGCGGCTGGCGGGAACCAAGAGACCCAGTACTTC.

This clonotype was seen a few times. DNA for the CDR3: TGCAGTGCTAAGGCAGGGCGAAGTCAGCCCCAGCATTTT. This gives the protein CSAKAGRSQPQHF. The chain is built from TRBV20-1 and TRBJ1-5, with TRBD1 as a possible D gene (5 bases). This CDR3 region has 13 residues. Trimming took 4 bases from V and 6 from J, leaving 13 bases between them. Germline V lookup: CDR1 DFQATT, CDR2 SNEGSKA (reference sequence).

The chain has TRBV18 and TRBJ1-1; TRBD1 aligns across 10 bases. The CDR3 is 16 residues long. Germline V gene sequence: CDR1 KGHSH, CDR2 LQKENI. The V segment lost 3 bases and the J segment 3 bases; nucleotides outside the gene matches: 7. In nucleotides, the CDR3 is TGTGCCAGCTCACCGGGGACAGGGGTTGTGTACACTGAAGCTTTCTTT. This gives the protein CASSPGTGVVYTEAFF.

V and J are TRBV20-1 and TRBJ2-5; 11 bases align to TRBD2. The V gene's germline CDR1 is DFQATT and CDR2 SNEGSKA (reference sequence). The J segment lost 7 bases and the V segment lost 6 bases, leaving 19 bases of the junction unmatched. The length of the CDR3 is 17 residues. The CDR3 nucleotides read TGCAGTGCAGCCAACCAAACTAGCGGGAGAGTCTCTGGGACCCAGTACTTC. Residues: CSAANQTSGRVSGTQYF.

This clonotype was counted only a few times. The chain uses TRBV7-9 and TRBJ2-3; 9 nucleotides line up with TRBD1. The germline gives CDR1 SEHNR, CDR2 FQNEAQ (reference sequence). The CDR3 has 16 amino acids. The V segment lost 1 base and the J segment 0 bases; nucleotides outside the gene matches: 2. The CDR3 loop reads CASSLVGTGSTDTQYF. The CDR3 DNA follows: TGTGCCAGCAGCTTAGTTGGGACAGGGAGCACAGATACGCAGTATTTT. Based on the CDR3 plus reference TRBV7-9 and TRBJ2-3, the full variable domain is DTGVSQNPRHKITKRGQNVTFRCDPISEHNRLYWYRQTLGQGPEFLTYFQNEAQLEKSRLLSDRFSAERPKGSFSTLEIQRTEQGDSAMYLCASSLVGTGSTDTQYFGPGTRLTVL.

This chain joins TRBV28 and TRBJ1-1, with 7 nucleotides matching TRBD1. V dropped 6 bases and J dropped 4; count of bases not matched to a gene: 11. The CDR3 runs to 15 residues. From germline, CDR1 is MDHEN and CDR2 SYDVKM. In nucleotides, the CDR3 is TGTGCCAGCAGGGAAACCTCAGGGGGGGGCACTGAAGCTTTCTTT. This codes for CASRETSGGGTEAFF.

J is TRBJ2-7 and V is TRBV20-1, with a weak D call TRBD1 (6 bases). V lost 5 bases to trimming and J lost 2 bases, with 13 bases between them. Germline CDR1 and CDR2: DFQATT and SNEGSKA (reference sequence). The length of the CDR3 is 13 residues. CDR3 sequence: CSAQTDSTYEQYF. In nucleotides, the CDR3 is TGCAGTGCTCAAACGGACAGCACCTACGAGCAGTACTTC.

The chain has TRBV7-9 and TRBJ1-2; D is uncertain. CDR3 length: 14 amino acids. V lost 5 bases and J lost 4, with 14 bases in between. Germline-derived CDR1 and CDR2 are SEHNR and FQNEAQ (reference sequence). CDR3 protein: CASSPGPAAYGYTF. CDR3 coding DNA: TGTGCCAGCAGCCCCGGACCTGCTGCCTATGGCTACACCTTC.

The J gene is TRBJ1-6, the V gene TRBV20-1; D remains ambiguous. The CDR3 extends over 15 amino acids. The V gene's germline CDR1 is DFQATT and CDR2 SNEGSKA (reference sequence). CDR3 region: CRNGKQSSYNSPLHF. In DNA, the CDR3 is TGCAGAAACGGAAAGCAGAGCTCCTATAATTCACCCCTCCACTTT.

CDR3 sequence reads: CSAPDGQNTEAFF. As DNA, the CDR3 is TGCAGTGCTCCGGACGGACAGAACACTGAAGCTTTCTTT. This chain joins TRBV20-1 and TRBJ1-1, with a weak D call TRBD1 (5 bases). V lost 5 bases and J 1 base, leaving 11 bases between the germline ends. Per the germline V gene, CDR1 is DFQATT and CDR2 is SNEGSKA (reference sequence). The CDR3 runs 13 residues.

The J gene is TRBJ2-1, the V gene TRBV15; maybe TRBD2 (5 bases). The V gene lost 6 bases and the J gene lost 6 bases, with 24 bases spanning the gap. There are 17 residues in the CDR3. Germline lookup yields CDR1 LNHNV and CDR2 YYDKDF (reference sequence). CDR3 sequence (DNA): TGTGCCACCAGTGACTATAAACCATTTGCGGAAGGCAATGAGCAGTTCTTC. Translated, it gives CATSDYKPFAEGNEQFF.

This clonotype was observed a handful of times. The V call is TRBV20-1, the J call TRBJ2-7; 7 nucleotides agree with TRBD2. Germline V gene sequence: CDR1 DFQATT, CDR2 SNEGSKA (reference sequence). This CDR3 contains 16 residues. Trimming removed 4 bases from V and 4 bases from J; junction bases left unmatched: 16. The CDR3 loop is CSANPLGGDYQYEQYF. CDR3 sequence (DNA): TGCAGTGCTAACCCCCTTGGTGGGGACTACCAATACGAGCAGTACTTC.

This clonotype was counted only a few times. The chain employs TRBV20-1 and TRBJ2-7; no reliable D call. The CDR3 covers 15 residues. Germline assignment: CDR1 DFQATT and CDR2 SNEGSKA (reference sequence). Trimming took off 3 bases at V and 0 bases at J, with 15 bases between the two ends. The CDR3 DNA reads TGCAGTGCTAGGCGCCCCGGGTTTAGCTCCTACGAGCAGTACTTC. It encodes CSARRPGFSSYEQYF.

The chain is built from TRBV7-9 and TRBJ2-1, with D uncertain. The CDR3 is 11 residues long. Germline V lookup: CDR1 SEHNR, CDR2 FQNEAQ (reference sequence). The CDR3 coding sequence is TGTGGCACCACTGGATACAATGAGCAGTTCTTC. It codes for CGTTGYNEQFF. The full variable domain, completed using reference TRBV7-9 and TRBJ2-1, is DTGVSQNPRHKITKRGQNVTFRCDPISEHNRLYWYRQTLGQGPEFLTYFQNEAQLEKSRLLSDRFSAERPKGSFSTLEIQRTEQGDSAMYLCGTTGYNEQFFGPGTRLTVL.

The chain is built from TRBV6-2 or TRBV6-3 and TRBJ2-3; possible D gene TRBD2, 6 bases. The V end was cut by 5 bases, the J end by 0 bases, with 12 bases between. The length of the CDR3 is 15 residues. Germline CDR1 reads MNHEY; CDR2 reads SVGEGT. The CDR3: CASSTRLESTDTQYF. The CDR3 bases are TGTGCCAGCAGTACACGACTAGAGAGCACAGATACGCAGTATTTT.

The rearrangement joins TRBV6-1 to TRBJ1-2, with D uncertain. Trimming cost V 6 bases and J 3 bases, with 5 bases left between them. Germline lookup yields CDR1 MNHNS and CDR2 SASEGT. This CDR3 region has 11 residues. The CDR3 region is CASRRDYGYTF. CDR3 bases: TGTGCCAGCAGGCGTGACTATGGCTACACCTTC.

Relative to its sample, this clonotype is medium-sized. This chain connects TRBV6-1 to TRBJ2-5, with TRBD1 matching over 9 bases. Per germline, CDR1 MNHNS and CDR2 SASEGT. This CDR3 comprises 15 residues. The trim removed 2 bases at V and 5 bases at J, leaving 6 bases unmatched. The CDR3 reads CASSEQGDRVETQYF. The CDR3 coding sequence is TGTGCCAGCAGTGAACAAGGGGACAGGGTTGAGACCCAGTACTTC.

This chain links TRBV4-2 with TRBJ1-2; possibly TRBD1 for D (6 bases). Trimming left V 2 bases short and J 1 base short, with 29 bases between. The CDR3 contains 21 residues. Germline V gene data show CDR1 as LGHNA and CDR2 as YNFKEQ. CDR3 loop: CASSQIVSGRVATGNNYGYTF. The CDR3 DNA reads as TGTGCCAGCAGCCAAATCGTCTCTGGGCGGGTGGCCACAGGGAATAACTATGGCTACACCTTC.

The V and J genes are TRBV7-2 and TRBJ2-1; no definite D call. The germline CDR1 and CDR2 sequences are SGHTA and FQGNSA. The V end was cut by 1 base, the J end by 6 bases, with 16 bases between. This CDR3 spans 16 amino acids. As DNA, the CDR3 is TGTGCCAGCAGCTTAGAATCTCCTCTGGTAGGCAATGAGCAGTTCTTC. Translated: CASSLESPLVGNEQFF.